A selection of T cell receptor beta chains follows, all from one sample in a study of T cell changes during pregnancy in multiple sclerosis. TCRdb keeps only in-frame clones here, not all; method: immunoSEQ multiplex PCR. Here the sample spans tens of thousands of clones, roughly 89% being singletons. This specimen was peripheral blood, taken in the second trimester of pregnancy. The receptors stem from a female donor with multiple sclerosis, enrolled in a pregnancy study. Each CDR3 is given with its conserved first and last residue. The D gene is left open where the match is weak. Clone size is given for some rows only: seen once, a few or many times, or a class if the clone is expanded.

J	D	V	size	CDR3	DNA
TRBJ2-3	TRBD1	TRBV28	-	CASSPPRTGRADTQYF	TGTGCCAGCAGTCCCCCGCGGACAGGGCGGGCAGATACGCAGTATTTT
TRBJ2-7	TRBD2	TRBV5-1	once	CASSGAGYVYF	TGCGCCAGCAGTGGAGCGGGGTATGTGTACTTC
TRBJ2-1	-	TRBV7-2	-	CASSLARYYNEQFF	TGTGCCAGCAGCTTAGCGCGCTACTACAATGAGCAGTTCTTC
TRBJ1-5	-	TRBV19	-	CASRRAGEQPQHF	TGTGCCAGTAGGAGGGCGGGGGAGCAGCCCCAGCATTTT
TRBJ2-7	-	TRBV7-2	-	CASSLHTRSSYEQYF	TGTGCCAGCAGCCTCCATACTAGGAGCTCCTACGAGCAGTACTTC
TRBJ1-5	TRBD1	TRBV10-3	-	CAIRRTGREPQHF	TGTGCCATCAGGAGGACAGGGAGGGAGCCCCAGCATTTT
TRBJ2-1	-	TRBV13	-	CASSTTLGDFLWAGEQFF	TGTGCCAGCAGCACCACCCTGGGGGACTTTTTATGGGCGGGGGAGCAGTTCTTC
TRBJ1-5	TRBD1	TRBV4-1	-	CASSLRQGGIQPQHF	TGCGCCAGCAGCCTTCGACAGGGGGGAATTCAGCCCCAGCATTTT
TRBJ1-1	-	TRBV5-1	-	CASSLKTPNTEAFF	TGCGCCAGCAGCTTGAAAACACCGAACACTGAAGCTTTCTTT
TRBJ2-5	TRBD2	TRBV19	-	CASSIAGTSGSVLETQYF	TGTGCCAGTAGTATAGCGGGGACTAGCGGGAGCGTTTTGGAGACCCAGTACTTC
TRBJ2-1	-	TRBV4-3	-	CASSPGTASNEQFF	TGCGCCAGCAGCCCCGGGACTGCTTCAAATGAGCAGTTCTTC
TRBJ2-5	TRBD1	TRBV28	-	CASHGTGGRETQYF	TGTGCCAGCCACGGGACAGGGGGCAGAGAGACCCAGTACTTC
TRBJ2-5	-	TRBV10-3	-	CAISPGGSETQYF	TGTGCCATCAGCCCCGGAGGTTCGGAGACCCAGTACTTC
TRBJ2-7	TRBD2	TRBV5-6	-	CASSPYGRGGEQYF	TGTGCCAGCAGCCCTTACGGGCGGGGGGGGGAGCAGTACTTC
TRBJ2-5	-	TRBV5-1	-	CASSSRTGKETQYF	TGCGCCAGCAGCTCTCGGACGGGAAAAGAGACCCAGTACTTC
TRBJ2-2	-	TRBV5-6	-	CASSLELTLTGELFF	TGTGCCAGCAGCTTGGAACTAACTCTCACCGGGGAGCTGTTTTTT
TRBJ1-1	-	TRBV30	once	CAWSQLPGRTEAFF	TGTGCCTGGAGCCAATTGCCCGGGAGGACTGAAGCTTTCTTT
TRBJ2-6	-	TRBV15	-	CATRGSGGANVLTF	TGTGCCACCAGGGGTAGCGGTGGGGCCAACGTCCTGACTTTC
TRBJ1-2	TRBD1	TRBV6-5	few	CASSYDRAYGYTF	TGTGCCAGCAGTTACGACAGGGCCTATGGCTACACCTTC
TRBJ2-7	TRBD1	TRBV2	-	CASTRDSREQYF	TGTGCCAGCACCCGGGACAGTCGGGAGCAGTACTTC
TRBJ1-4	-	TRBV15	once	CATSRDGGGRNEKLFF	TGTGCCACCAGCAGAGATGGAGGTGGTCGTAATGAAAAACTGTTTTTT
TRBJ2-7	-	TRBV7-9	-	CASSLSQRNYEQYF	TGTGCCAGCAGCCTCAGTCAGCGGAACTACGAGCAGTACTTC
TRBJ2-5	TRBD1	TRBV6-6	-	CASSQLTGTEETQYF	TGTGCCAGCAGCCAGCTGACCGGGACAGAAGAGACCCAGTACTTC
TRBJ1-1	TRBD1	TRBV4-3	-	CASSWRTGITEAFF	TGCGCCAGCAGCTGGCGGACAGGGATAACTGAAGCTTTCTTT
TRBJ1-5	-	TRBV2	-	CASSEALAGNQPQHF	TGTGCCAGCAGTGAAGCCCTAGCGGGCAATCAGCCCCAGCATTTT
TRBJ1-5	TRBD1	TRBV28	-	CASSLSGPGQGAGQPQHF	TGTGCCAGCAGTTTATCCGGACCGGGACAGGGGGCGGGACAGCCCCAGCATTTT
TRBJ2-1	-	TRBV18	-	CASSLTTGSVDNEQFF	TGTGCCAGCTCACTTACCACGGGTTCCGTTGACAATGAGCAGTTCTTC
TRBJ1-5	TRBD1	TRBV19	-	CASNKDRLGNQPQHF	TGTGCCAGTAACAAGGACAGGTTGGGCAATCAGCCCCAGCATTTT
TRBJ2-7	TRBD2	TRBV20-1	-	CSVSGSYEQYF	TGCAGTGTTAGCGGGAGCTACGAGCAGTACTTC
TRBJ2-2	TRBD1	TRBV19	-	CASRPGQGAGELFF	TGTGCCAGTCGACCGGGACAGGGGGCCGGGGAGCTGTTTTTT
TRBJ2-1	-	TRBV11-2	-	CASSFGGEQFF	TGTGCCAGCAGCTTCGGGGGTGAGCAGTTCTTC
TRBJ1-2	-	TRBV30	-	CAWSVLPRQNYGYTF	TGTGCCTGGAGTGTATTACCTCGACAGAACTATGGCTACACCTTC
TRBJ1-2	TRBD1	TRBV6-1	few	CASSASPLTGAGGYTF	TGTGCCAGCAGTGCCTCCCCCCTGACAGGGGCGGGCGGCTACACCTTC
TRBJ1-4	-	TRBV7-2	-	CASSLVEGDEKLFF	TGTGCCAGCAGCTTAGTAGAGGGGGATGAAAAACTGTTTTTT
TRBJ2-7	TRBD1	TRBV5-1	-	CASSGTGIQFGEQYF	TGCGCCAGCAGCGGGACAGGGATTCAGTTCGGCGAGCAGTACTTC
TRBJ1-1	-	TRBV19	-	CASSIVLGRLTEAFF	TGTGCCAGTAGTATAGTTCTGGGGCGACTGACTGAAGCTTTCTTT
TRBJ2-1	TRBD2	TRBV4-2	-	CASSQDSPLAEHNEQFF	TGTGCCAGCAGCCAAGATTCCCCCCTAGCGGAACACAATGAGCAGTTCTTC
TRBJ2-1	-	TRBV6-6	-	CASSYRTSSYNEQFF	TGTGCCAGCAGTTACAGGACATCCTCCTACAATGAGCAGTTCTTC
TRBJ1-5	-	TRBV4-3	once	CASSQVWASNQPQHF	TGCGCCAGCAGCCAAGTTTGGGCGAGCAATCAGCCCCAGCATTTT
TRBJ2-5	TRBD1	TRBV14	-	CASSRDRVETQYF	TGTGCCAGCAGCCGGGACAGGGTGGAGACCCAGTACTTC
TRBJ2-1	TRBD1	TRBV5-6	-	CASSRGDRVLYNEQFF	TGTGCCAGCAGTAGGGGGGACAGGGTTCTTTACAATGAGCAGTTCTTC
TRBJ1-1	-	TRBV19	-	CASSMIWAMNTEAFF	TGTGCCAGTAGTATGATATGGGCCATGAACACTGAAGCTTTCTTT
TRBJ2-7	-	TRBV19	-	CASSEGQWGYEQYF	TGTGCCAGTAGTGAGGGACAATGGGGCTACGAGCAGTACTTC
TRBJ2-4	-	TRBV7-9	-	CASSHTGWAKNIQYF	TGTGCCAGCAGCCACACAGGTTGGGCCAAAAACATTCAGTACTTC
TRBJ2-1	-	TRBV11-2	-	CASSPLSGRSYNEQFF	TGTGCCAGCAGCCCACTCAGCGGGCGAAGCTACAATGAGCAGTTCTTC
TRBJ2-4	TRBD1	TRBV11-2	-	CASSLAAGGAPKNIQYF	TGTGCCAGCAGCTTAGCGGCAGGGGGCGCGCCCAAAAACATTCAGTACTTC
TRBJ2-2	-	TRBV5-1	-	CASSSQDSYTGELFF	TGCGCCAGCAGCTCGCAGGACAGCTACACCGGGGAGCTGTTTTTT
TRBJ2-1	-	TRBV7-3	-	CASSLASGAYNEQFF	TGTGCCAGCAGCTTAGCGTCGGGGGCCTACAATGAGCAGTTCTTC
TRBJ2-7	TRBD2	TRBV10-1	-	CASRPGTSGSYEQYF	TGCGCCAGCAGGCCCGGGACTAGCGGGAGTTACGAGCAGTACTTC
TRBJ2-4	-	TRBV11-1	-	CASSLVQEGNIQYF	TGTGCCAGCAGCTTAGTACAGGAGGGAAACATTCAGTACTTC
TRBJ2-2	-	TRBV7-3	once	CASSPSTLNTGELFF	TGTGCCAGCAGCCCCTCGACACTGAACACCGGGGAGCTGTTTTTT
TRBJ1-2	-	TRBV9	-	CASSVAADSYGYTF	TGTGCCAGCAGCGTAGCCGCCGACAGCTATGGCTACACCTTC
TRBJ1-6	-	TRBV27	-	CASSLFPGLSPLHF	TGTGCCAGCAGTTTATTCCCGGGTCTCTCACCCCTCCACTTT
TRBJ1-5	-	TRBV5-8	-	CASSLYQGSFNQPQHF	TGTGCCAGCAGCTTGTATCAGGGGTCATTCAATCAGCCCCAGCATTTT
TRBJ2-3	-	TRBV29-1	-	CSVDSSTGGWDTQYF	TGCAGCGTTGATAGTTCGACAGGTGGCTGGGATACGCAGTATTTT
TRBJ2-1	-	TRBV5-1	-	CASSLEARGEQFF	TGCGCCAGCAGCTTAGAGGCCCGGGGTGAGCAGTTCTTC
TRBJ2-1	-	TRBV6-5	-	CASSYSILGGNEQFF	TGTGCCAGCAGTTACTCGATACTAGGGGGCAATGAGCAGTTCTTC
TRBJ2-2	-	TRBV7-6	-	CASSAYSSNTGELFF	TGTGCCAGCAGCGCCTACAGCTCGAACACCGGGGAGCTGTTTTTT
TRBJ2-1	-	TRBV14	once	CASSQVGGRLVIGNEQFF	TGTGCCAGCAGCCAAGTAGGGGGTCGTTTGGTAATCGGGAATGAGCAGTTCTTC